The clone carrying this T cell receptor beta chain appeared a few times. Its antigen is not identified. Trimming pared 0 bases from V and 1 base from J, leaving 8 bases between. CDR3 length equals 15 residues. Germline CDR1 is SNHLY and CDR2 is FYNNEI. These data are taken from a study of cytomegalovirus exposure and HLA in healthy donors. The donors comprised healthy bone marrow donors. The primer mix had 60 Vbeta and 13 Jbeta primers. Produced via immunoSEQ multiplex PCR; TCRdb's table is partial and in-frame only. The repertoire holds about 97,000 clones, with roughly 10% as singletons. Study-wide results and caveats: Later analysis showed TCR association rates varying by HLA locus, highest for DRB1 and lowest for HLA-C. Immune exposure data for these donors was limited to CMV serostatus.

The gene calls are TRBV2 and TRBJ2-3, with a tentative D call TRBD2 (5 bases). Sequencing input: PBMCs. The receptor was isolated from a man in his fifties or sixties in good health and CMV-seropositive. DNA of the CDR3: TGTGCCAGCAGTGAAGCCCTCGGGGGCACAGATACGCAGTATTTT. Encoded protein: CASSEALGGTDTQYF.